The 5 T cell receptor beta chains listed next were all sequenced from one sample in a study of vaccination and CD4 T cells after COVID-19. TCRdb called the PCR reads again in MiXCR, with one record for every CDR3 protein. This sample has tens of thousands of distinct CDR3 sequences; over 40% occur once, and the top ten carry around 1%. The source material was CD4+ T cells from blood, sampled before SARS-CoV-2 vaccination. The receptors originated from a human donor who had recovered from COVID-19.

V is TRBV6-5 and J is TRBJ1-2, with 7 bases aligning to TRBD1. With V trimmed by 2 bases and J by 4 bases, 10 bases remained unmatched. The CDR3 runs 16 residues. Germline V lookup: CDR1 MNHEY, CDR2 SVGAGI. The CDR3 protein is CASSYERQGNLYGYTF. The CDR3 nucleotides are TGTGCCAGCAGTTACGAGAGACAGGGAAACCTCTATGGCTACACCTTC.

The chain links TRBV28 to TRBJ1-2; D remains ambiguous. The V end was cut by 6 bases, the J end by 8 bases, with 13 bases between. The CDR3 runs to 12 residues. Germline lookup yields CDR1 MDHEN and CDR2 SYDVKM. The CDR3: CASSVMGYGYTF. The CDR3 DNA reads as TGTGCCAGCAGCGTAATGGGATACGGCTACACCTTC.

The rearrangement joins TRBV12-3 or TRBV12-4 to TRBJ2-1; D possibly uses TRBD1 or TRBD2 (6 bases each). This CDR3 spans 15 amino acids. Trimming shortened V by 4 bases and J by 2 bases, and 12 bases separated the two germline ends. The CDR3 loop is CASSSLGGTYNEQFF. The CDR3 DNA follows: TGTGCCAGCAGTTCGTTAGGGGGGACCTACAATGAGCAGTTCTTC.

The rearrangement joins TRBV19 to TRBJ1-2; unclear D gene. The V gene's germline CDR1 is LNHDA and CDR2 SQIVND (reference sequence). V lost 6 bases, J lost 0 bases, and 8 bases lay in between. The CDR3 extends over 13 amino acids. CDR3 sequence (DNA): TGTGCCAGTAGCGCAACCCCTAACTATGGCTACACCTTC. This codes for CASSATPNYGYTF.

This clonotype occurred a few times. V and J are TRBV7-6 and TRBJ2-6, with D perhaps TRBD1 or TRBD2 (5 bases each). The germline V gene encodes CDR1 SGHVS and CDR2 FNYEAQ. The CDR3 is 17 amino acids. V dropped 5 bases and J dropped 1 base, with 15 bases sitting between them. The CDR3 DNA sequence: TGTGCCAGCAGCGGATACCGGGACCGGTCTGGGGCCAACGTCCTGACTTTC. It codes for CASSGYRDRSGANVLTF.